This is a list of T cell receptor beta chains from one sample in a study of T cell repertoires in cytomegalovirus infection. TCRdb itself ran the reads through MiXCR, one entry per CDR3 protein. Of approximately 400,000 distinct CDR3 sequences in the sample, 30% to 40% were seen once. Sequencing was performed on PBMCs. The receptors here all came from a human donor in good health (CMV status not recorded). Some clones in this sample may be carry-over from other donors' samples. Each CDR3 is given with its conserved first and last residue. The D gene is left open where the match is weak. Part of the rows lack a size; the others show once, few, many or a class for expanded clones.

CDR3aa: CASRQPAALVTEAFF; CDR3nt: TGTGCCAGCAGACAACCCGCAGCCCTGGTCACTGAAGCTTTCTTT; abundance: .; j_gene: TRBJ1-1; d_gene: .; v_gene: TRBV5-8
CDR3aa: CASLSGVTDTQYF; CDR3nt: TGTGCCAGCCTCTCTGGGGTCACAGATACGCAGTATTTT; abundance: .; j_gene: TRBJ2-3; d_gene: .; v_gene: TRBV2
CDR3aa: CASSWTDYGYTF; CDR3nt: TGTGCCAGCAGCTGGACAGACTATGGCTACACCTTC; abundance: .; j_gene: TRBJ1-2; d_gene: .; v_gene: TRBV7-9
CDR3aa: CASSPSGGAYEQYF; CDR3nt: TGTGCCAGCAGCCCTAGCGGGGGGGCCTACGAGCAGTACTTC; abundance: many; j_gene: TRBJ2-7; d_gene: TRBD2; v_gene: TRBV7-2
CDR3aa: CASSAYYGYTF; CDR3nt: TGTGCCAGCAGCGCCTACTATGGCTACACCTTC; abundance: many; j_gene: TRBJ1-2; d_gene: .; v_gene: TRBV7-2
CDR3aa: CASRVRGGSSYEQYF; CDR3nt: TGTGCCAGCCGTGTCAGGGGCGGAAGCTCCTACGAGCAGTACTTC; abundance: .; j_gene: TRBJ2-7; d_gene: .; v_gene: TRBV6-1
CDR3aa: CASSPHPMGYEQYF; CDR3nt: TGTGCCAGCAGCCCTCACCCCATGGGTTACGAGCAGTACTTC; abundance: few; j_gene: TRBJ2-7; d_gene: .; v_gene: TRBV14
CDR3aa: CASRGQAATRFRSTDTQYF; CDR3nt: TGTGCCAGCAGGGGGCAGGCAGCGACAAGATTTCGCTCCACAGATACGCAGTATTTT; abundance: .; j_gene: TRBJ2-3; d_gene: .; v_gene: TRBV7-9
CDR3aa: CASSGQGHTGELFF; CDR3nt: TGTGCCAGCAGTGGACAGGGACACACCGGGGAGCTGTTTTTT; abundance: .; j_gene: TRBJ2-2; d_gene: TRBD1; v_gene: TRBV6-1
CDR3aa: CASSQSILHEQYF; CDR3nt: TGCGCCAGCAGCCAGAGTATACTTCACGAGCAGTACTTC; abundance: .; j_gene: TRBJ2-7; d_gene: .; v_gene: TRBV4-1
CDR3aa: CASSPWSSGELFF; CDR3nt: TGTGCCAGCAGCCCCTGGAGTTCCGGGGAGCTGTTTTTT; abundance: many; j_gene: TRBJ2-2; d_gene: .; v_gene: TRBV7-2
CDR3aa: CASSSRGYGYTF; CDR3nt: TGTGCCAGCAGTTCCAGGGGTTATGGCTACACCTTC; abundance: .; j_gene: TRBJ1-2; d_gene: .; v_gene: TRBV12-3/TRBV12-4
CDR3aa: CSVLVGSYYEQFF; CDR3nt: TGCAGCGTTTTAGTGGGGTCCTACTATGAGCAGTTCTTC; abundance: .; j_gene: TRBJ2-1; d_gene: .; v_gene: TRBV29-1
CDR3aa: CASSPQANQPQHF; CDR3nt: TGTGCCAGCAGCCCTCAGGCCAATCAGCCCCAGCATTTT; abundance: many; j_gene: TRBJ1-5; d_gene: .; v_gene: TRBV7-2
CDR3aa: CASSPENQRYNEQFF; CDR3nt: TGTGCCAGCAGCCCTGAAAATCAGCGCTACAATGAGCAGTTCTTC; abundance: many; j_gene: TRBJ2-1; d_gene: .; v_gene: TRBV7-2
CDR3aa: CSARTASGYTF; CDR3nt: TGCAGTGCTAGGACAGCGAGCGGCTACACCTTC; abundance: .; j_gene: TRBJ1-2; d_gene: .; v_gene: TRBV20-1
CDR3aa: CASSLGQMSEQYF; CDR3nt: TGTGCCAGCAGCTTGGGACAGATGAGCGAGCAGTACTTC; abundance: .; j_gene: TRBJ2-7; d_gene: TRBD1; v_gene: TRBV7-8
CDR3aa: CASSIPGTGGTEAFF; CDR3nt: TGTGCCAGTAGTATTCCCGGGACAGGGGGCACTGAAGCTTTCTTT; abundance: .; j_gene: TRBJ1-1; d_gene: TRBD1; v_gene: TRBV19
CDR3aa: CASSFRFRTGNKRPQYF; CDR3nt: TGTGCCAGCAGTTTCCGCTTCCGGACAGGCAACAAGAGACCCCAGTACTTC; abundance: few; j_gene: TRBJ2-5; d_gene: TRBD1; v_gene: TRBV28
CDR3aa: CASSAGLQNTEAFF; CDR3nt: TGTGCCAGCAGCGCCGGACTGCAGAACACTGAAGCTTTCTTT; abundance: .; j_gene: TRBJ1-1; d_gene: .; v_gene: TRBV5-5
CDR3aa: CASSLLGGEETQYF; CDR3nt: TGTGCCAGCAGCTTACTGGGAGGAGAAGAGACCCAGTACTTC; abundance: .; j_gene: TRBJ2-5; d_gene: .; v_gene: TRBV5-6
CDR3aa: CASSSASGGIQETQYF; CDR3nt: TGTGCCAGCAGTTCCGCTAGCGGGGGGATCCAAGAGACCCAGTACTTC; abundance: .; j_gene: TRBJ2-5; d_gene: TRBD2; v_gene: TRBV6-6
CDR3aa: CASSFRQHGGEKLFF; CDR3nt: TGCGCCAGCAGCTTCCGTCAACACGGAGGTGAAAAACTGTTTTTT; abundance: .; j_gene: TRBJ1-4; d_gene: .; v_gene: TRBV4-1
CDR3aa: CASSHGQGVYEQYF; CDR3nt: TGTGCCAGCAGTCACGGACAGGGAGTTTACGAGCAGTACTTC; abundance: few; j_gene: TRBJ2-7; d_gene: TRBD1; v_gene: TRBV6-6
CDR3aa: CASSYAQGSTGELFF; CDR3nt: TGTGCCAGCAGTTATGCACAGGGTAGCACCGGGGAGCTGTTTTTT; abundance: few; j_gene: TRBJ2-2; d_gene: .; v_gene: TRBV6-2/TRBV6-3
CDR3aa: CASSLKTDYEQYF; CDR3nt: TGTGCCAGCAGCTTAAAGACCGACTACGAGCAGTACTTC; abundance: few; j_gene: TRBJ2-7; d_gene: .; v_gene: TRBV7-2
CDR3aa: CASSPGIGSSYEQYF; CDR3nt: TGTGCCAGCAGCCCAGGGATTGGGAGCTCCTACGAGCAGTACTTC; abundance: few; j_gene: TRBJ2-7; d_gene: .; v_gene: TRBV7-6
CDR3aa: CASSREANQPQHF; CDR3nt: TGTGCCAGCAGCCGGGAGGCCAATCAGCCCCAGCATTTT; abundance: once; j_gene: TRBJ1-5; d_gene: .; v_gene: TRBV7-6
CDR3aa: CASSRPDLNYGYTF; CDR3nt: TGTGCCAGCAGTCGACCAGACCTTAACTATGGCTACACCTTC; abundance: .; j_gene: TRBJ1-2; d_gene: .; v_gene: TRBV6-6
CDR3aa: CASSRTDRKEKLFF; CDR3nt: TGTGCCAGCAGCCGAACCGACAGGAAGGAAAAACTGTTTTTT; abundance: few; j_gene: TRBJ1-4; d_gene: .; v_gene: TRBV7-2
CDR3aa: CASSQVGGANEKLFF; CDR3nt: TGCGCCAGCAGCCAAGTGGGAGGGGCTAATGAAAAACTGTTTTTT; abundance: few; j_gene: TRBJ1-4; d_gene: .; v_gene: TRBV4-1
CDR3aa: CASCGGSGQPQHF; CDR3nt: TGTGCCAGCTGTGGGGGAAGCGGTCAGCCCCAGCATTTT; abundance: few; j_gene: TRBJ1-5; d_gene: .; v_gene: TRBV6-2/TRBV6-3
CDR3aa: CASSLGLAGGPNTGELFF; CDR3nt: TGTGCCAGCAGCTTGGGACTAGCGGGGGGTCCGAACACCGGGGAGCTGTTTTTT; abundance: many; j_gene: TRBJ2-2; d_gene: TRBD2; v_gene: TRBV7-3
CDR3aa: CASSSEVQGMVPFF; CDR3nt: TGTGCCAGCAGCTCAGAGGTTCAGGGAATGGTTCCGTTCTTC; abundance: .; j_gene: TRBJ2-1; d_gene: .; v_gene: TRBV7-9
CDR3aa: CASSYSTGFQPQHF; CDR3nt: TGTGCCAGCAGTTACTCGACGGGTTTTCAGCCCCAGCATTTT; abundance: .; j_gene: TRBJ1-5; d_gene: .; v_gene: TRBV6-2/TRBV6-3
CDR3aa: CASSLAAARETQYF; CDR3nt: TGCGCCAGCAGCTTGGCAGCGGCCAGAGAGACCCAGTACTTC; abundance: .; j_gene: TRBJ2-5; d_gene: .; v_gene: TRBV5-1
CDR3aa: CASSLSALAPDTQYF; CDR3nt: TGTGCCAGCAGCTTATCGGCACTAGCCCCAGATACGCAGTATTTT; abundance: many; j_gene: TRBJ2-3; d_gene: .; v_gene: TRBV7-2
CDR3aa: CASSGGGAETQYF; CDR3nt: TGTGCCAGCAGCGGAGGGGGGGCGGAGACCCAGTACTTC; abundance: few; j_gene: TRBJ2-5; d_gene: .; v_gene: TRBV12-3/TRBV12-4
CDR3aa: CASARQAGGTDTQYF; CDR3nt: TGTGCTTCCGCGAGACAAGCGGGGGGCACAGATACGCAGTATTTT; abundance: few; j_gene: TRBJ2-3; d_gene: TRBD2; v_gene: TRBV15
CDR3aa: CSARWQKEAFF; CDR3nt: TGCAGTGCTAGGTGGCAGAAAGAAGCTTTCTTT; abundance: .; j_gene: TRBJ1-1; d_gene: .; v_gene: TRBV20-1
CDR3aa: CASTNPSNTEAFF; CDR3nt: TGTGCCAGCACCAACCCCAGTAACACTGAAGCTTTCTTT; abundance: .; j_gene: TRBJ1-1; d_gene: .; v_gene: TRBV6-2/TRBV6-3
CDR3aa: CASSYGSGTGSHEQFF; CDR3nt: TGTGCCAGCAGTTACGGGTCTGGGACAGGGTCCCATGAGCAGTTCTTC; abundance: .; j_gene: TRBJ2-1; d_gene: TRBD1; v_gene: TRBV6-5
CDR3aa: CASSSPLARGRYGYTF; CDR3nt: TGTGCCAGCAGCTCACCATTAGCCAGGGGGCGGTATGGCTACACCTTC; abundance: many; j_gene: TRBJ1-2; d_gene: TRBD1; v_gene: TRBV7-2
CDR3aa: CASSLGPIQETQYF; CDR3nt: TGTGCCAGCAGCTTAGGGCCAATCCAAGAGACCCAGTACTTC; abundance: many; j_gene: TRBJ2-5; d_gene: .; v_gene: TRBV7-6
CDR3aa: CASSFRDRMNTEAFF; CDR3nt: TGTGCCAGCAGTTTCCGAGACAGGATGAACACTGAAGCTTTCTTT; abundance: many; j_gene: TRBJ1-1; d_gene: .; v_gene: TRBV6-1
CDR3aa: CASSDTYYGYTF; CDR3nt: TGTGCCAGCAGTGACACTTACTATGGCTACACCTTC; abundance: few; j_gene: TRBJ1-2; d_gene: .; v_gene: TRBV2
CDR3aa: CASSPGTSNYGYTF; CDR3nt: TGTGCCAGCAGCCCCGGGACGTCGAACTATGGCTACACCTTC; abundance: .; j_gene: TRBJ1-2; d_gene: .; v_gene: TRBV5-4
CDR3aa: CASSYGAGGTDTQYF; CDR3nt: TGTGCCAGCAGTTACGGGGCGGGGGGCACAGATACGCAGTATTTT; abundance: .; j_gene: TRBJ2-3; d_gene: TRBD2; v_gene: TRBV12-3/TRBV12-4
CDR3aa: CASSETGSYEQYF; CDR3nt: TGTGCCAGCAGTGAAACAGGGTCCTACGAGCAGTACTTC; abundance: few; j_gene: TRBJ2-7; d_gene: .; v_gene: TRBV12-3/TRBV12-4
CDR3aa: CAISEIYEQYF; CDR3nt: TGTGCCATCAGTGAAATCTACGAGCAGTACTTC; abundance: .; j_gene: TRBJ2-7; d_gene: .; v_gene: TRBV10-3
CDR3aa: CASSPRVRETQYF; CDR3nt: TGTGCCAGCAGTCCCAGGGTCAGGGAGACCCAGTACTTC; abundance: few; j_gene: TRBJ2-5; d_gene: .; v_gene: TRBV12-3/TRBV12-4
CDR3aa: CASSQDLGRKNQPQHF; CDR3nt: TGCGCCAGCAGCCAAGATCTGGGGCGGAAAAATCAGCCCCAGCATTTT; abundance: .; j_gene: TRBJ1-5; d_gene: .; v_gene: TRBV4-1
CDR3aa: CASSLGSGEVEQYF; CDR3nt: TGTGCCAGCAGCTTAGGATCCGGCGAGGTCGAGCAGTACTTC; abundance: few; j_gene: TRBJ2-7; d_gene: .; v_gene: TRBV7-6
CDR3aa: CASSDRPLNEKLFF; CDR3nt: TGTGCCAGCAGTGACAGGCCTCTTAATGAAAAACTGTTTTTT; abundance: .; j_gene: TRBJ1-4; d_gene: .; v_gene: TRBV12-3/TRBV12-4
CDR3aa: CASSLAREDEQYF; CDR3nt: TGTGCCAGCAGCTTAGCGAGGGAGGACGAGCAGTACTTC; abundance: many; j_gene: TRBJ2-7; d_gene: .; v_gene: TRBV7-2
CDR3aa: CASSLRDPGANVLTF; CDR3nt: TGTGCCAGCAGCCTCAGGGATCCTGGGGCCAACGTCCTGACTTTC; abundance: few; j_gene: TRBJ2-6; d_gene: .; v_gene: TRBV14
CDR3aa: CASSLEDGGRAFF; CDR3nt: TGTGCCAGCAGCTTAGAGGATGGGGGACGGGCTTTCTTT; abundance: few; j_gene: TRBJ1-1; d_gene: .; v_gene: TRBV7-9
CDR3aa: CASSRTSGFDTGELFF; CDR3nt: TGTGCCAGCAGCAGGACTAGCGGGTTCGACACCGGGGAGCTGTTTTTT; abundance: few; j_gene: TRBJ2-2; d_gene: TRBD2; v_gene: TRBV11-2